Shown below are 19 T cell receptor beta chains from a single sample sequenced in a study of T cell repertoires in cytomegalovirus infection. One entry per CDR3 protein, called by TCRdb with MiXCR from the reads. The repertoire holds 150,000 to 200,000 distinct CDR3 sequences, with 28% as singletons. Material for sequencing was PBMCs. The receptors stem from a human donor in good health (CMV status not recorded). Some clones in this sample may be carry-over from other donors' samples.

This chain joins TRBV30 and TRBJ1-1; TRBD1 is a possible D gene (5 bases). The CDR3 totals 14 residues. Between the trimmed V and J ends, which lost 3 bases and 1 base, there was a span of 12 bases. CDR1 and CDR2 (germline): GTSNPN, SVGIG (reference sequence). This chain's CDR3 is CAWSRNTGNTEAFF. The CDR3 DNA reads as TGTGCCTGGAGCAGAAACACAGGGAACACTGAAGCTTTCTTT.

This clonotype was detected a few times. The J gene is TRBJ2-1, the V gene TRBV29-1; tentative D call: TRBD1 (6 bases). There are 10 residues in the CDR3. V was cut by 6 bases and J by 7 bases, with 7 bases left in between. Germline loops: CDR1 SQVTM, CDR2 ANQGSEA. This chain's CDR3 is CSVGGNEQFF. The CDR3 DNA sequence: TGCAGCGTAGGGGGTAATGAGCAGTTCTTC.

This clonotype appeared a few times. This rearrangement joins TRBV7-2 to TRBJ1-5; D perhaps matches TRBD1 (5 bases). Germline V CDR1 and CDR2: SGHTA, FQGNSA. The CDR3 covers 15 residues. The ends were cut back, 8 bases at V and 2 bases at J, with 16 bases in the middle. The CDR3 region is CASSLKGYGNQPQHF. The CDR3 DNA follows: TGTGCCAGCTCTTTAAAGGGGTACGGCAATCAGCCCCAGCATTTT.

This chain's CDR3 is CASSLTSSGETQYF. Written as DNA, the CDR3 is TGCGCCAGCAGCTTGACGTCCTCAGGAGAGACCCAGTACTTC. This chain links TRBV5-1 with TRBJ2-5, with unresolved D. The CDR3 spans 14 residues. CDR1 SGHRS and CDR2 YFSETQ come from the germline V gene. Trimming removed 1 base at V and 4 bases at J, with 11 bases between.

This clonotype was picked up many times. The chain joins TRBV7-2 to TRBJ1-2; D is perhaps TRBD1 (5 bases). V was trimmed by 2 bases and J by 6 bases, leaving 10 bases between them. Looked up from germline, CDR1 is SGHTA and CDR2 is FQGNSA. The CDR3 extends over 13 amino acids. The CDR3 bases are TGTGCCAGCAGCTTAAACGGGGGGGATGGCTACACCTTC. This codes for CASSLNGGDGYTF.

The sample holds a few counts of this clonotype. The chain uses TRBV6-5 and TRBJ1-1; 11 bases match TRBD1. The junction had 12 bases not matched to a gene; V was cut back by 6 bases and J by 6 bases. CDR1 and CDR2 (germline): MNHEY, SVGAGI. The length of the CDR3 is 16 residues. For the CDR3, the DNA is TGTGCCAGCAGCTCCGCTCGGGGACAGGGGGTCCCTGAAGCTTTCTTT. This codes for CASSSARGQGVPEAFF.

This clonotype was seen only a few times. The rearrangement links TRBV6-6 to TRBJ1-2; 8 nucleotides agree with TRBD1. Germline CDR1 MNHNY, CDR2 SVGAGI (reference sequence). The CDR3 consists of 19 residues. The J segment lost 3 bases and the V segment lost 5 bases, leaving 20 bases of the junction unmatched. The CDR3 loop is CASSPTPATTGVGYYGYTF. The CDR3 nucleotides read TGTGCCAGCAGTCCGACCCCGGCGACGACAGGGGTGGGGTACTATGGCTACACCTTC.

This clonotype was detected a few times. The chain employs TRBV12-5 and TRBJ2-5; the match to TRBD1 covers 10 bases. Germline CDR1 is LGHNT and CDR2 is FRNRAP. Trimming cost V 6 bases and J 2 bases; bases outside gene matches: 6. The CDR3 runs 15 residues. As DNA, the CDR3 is TGTGCTAGTGGACGCGGGACAGGGGTGCAAGAGACCCAGTACTTC. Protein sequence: CASGRGTGVQETQYF.

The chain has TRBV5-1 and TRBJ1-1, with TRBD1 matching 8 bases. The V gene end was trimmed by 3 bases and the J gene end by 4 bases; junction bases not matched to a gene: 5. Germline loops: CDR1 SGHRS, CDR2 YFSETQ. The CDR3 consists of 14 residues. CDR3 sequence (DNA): TGCGCCAGCAGCTCATTTACAGGGGGCACTGAAGCTTTCTTT. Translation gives CASSSFTGGTEAFF.

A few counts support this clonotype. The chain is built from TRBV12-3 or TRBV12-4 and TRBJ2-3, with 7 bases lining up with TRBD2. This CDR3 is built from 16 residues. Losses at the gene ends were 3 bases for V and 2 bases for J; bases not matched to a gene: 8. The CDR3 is CASSLGTKLPTDTQYF. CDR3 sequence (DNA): TGTGCCAGCAGTTTGGGGACTAAACTCCCCACAGATACGCAGTATTTT.

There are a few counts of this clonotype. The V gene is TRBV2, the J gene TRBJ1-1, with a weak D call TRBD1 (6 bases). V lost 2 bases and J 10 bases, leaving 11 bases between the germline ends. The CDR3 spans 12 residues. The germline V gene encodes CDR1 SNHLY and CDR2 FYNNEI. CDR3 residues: CASSEQGPAAFF. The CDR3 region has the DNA TGTGCCAGCAGTGAACAGGGGCCCGCAGCTTTCTTT.

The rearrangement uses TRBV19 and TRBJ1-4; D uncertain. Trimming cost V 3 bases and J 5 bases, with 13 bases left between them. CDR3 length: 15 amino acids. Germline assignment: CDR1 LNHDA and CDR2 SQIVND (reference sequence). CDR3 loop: CASSILGLSNEKLFF. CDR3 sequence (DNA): TGTGCCAGTAGTATCCTAGGCCTCTCGAATGAAAAACTGTTTTTT.

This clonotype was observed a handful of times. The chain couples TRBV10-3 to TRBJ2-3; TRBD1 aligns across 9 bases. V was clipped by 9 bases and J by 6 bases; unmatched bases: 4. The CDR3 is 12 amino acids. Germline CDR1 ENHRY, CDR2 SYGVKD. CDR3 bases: TGTGCCATTGGACAGGGGACCGATACGCAGTATTTT. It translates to CAIGQGTDTQYF.

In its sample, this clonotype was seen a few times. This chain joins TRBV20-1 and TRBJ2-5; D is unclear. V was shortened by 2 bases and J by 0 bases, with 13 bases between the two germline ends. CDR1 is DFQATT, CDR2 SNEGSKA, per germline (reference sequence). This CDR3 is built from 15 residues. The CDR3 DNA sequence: TGCAGTGCTAGACCTACCGTCCGATACCAAGAGACCCAGTACTTC. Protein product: CSARPTVRYQETQYF.

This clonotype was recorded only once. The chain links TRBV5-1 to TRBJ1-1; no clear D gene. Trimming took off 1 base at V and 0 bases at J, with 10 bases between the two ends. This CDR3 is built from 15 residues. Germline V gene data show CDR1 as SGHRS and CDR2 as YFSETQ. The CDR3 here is CASSLFSGMNTEAFF. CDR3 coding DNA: TGCGCCAGCAGCTTGTTTAGTGGAATGAACACTGAAGCTTTCTTT.

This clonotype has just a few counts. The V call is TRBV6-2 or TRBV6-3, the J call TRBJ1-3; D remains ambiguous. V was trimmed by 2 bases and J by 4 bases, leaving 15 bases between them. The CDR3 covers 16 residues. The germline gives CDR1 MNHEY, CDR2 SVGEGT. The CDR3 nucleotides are TGTGCCAGCAGTTACCTTCAAGCGCCCTCCGGAAACACCATATATTTT. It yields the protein CASSYLQAPSGNTIYF.

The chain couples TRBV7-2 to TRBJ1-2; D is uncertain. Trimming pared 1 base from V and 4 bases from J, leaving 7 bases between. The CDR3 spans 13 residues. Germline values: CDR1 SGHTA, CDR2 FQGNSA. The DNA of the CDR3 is TGTGCCAGCAGCTTAGGGGCATCCTATGGCTACACCTTC. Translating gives CASSLGASYGYTF.

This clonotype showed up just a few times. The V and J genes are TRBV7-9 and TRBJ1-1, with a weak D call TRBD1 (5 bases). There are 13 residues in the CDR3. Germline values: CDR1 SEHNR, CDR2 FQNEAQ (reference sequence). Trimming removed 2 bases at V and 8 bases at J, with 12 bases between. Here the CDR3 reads CASSLRDPQEAFF. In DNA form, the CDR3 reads TGTGCCAGCAGCTTAAGGGACCCACAGGAAGCTTTCTTT.

The CDR3 bases are TGTGCCAGCACCCCCGGAGGGGCGCGAAAGACCCAGTACTTC. It yields the protein CASTPGGARKTQYF. V is TRBV28 and J is TRBJ2-5; tentatively, D is TRBD2 (6 bases). CDR3 length: 14 amino acids. Germline V CDR1 and CDR2: MDHEN, SYDVKM. V was trimmed by 7 bases and J by 6 bases, leaving 18 bases between them. The full variable domain, completed using reference TRBV28 and TRBJ2-5, is DVKVTQSSRYLVKRTGEKVFLECVQDMDHENMFWYRQDPGLGLRLIYFSYDVKMKEKGDIPEGYSVSREKKERFSLILESASTNQTSMYLCASTPGGARKTQYFGPGTRLLVL.